Given below is one T cell receptor beta chain in context. The sample contains more than one DNA sequence encoding this CDR3. Generated by immunoSEQ multiplex PCR, the TCRdb table keeps only in-frame clones and is missing some. This table holds under 150,000 clones, roughly 86% found once. The sample belongs to a study of control samples from healthy donors and cancer patients. This CDR3 has 17 residues. This TCR came from a man aged 50 to 60 with head and neck cancer. The chain combines TRBV21-1 with TRBJ1-3; the table's TRBD1 call for D was not verified on the DNA. TRBV21-1 is termed a pseudogene. Material for sequencing was PBMCs. CDR3 protein: CASKGRGLQGRGNTIYF. Written as DNA, the CDR3 is TGTGCCAGCAAGGGTCGGGGGTTACAGGGGCGGGGAAACACCATATATTTT.